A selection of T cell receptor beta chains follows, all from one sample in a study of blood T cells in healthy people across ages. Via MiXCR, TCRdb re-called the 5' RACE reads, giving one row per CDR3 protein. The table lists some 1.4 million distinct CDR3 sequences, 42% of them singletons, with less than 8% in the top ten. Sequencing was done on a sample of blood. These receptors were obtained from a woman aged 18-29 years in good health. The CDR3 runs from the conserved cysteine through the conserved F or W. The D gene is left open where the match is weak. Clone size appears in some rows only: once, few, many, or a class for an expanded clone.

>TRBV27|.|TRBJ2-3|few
TGTGCCAGCAGAGACCTTCCGAGGGATACGCAGTATTTT
CASRDLPRDTQYF
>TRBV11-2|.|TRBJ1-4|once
TGTGCCAGCAGCACCCAGGACGGGGATAATGAAAAACTGTTTTTT
CASSTQDGDNEKLFF
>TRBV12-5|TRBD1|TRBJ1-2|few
TGTGCTAGTGGTTTCCCTTCGGCCGGGACAGCAAATGGCTACACCTTC
CASGFPSAGTANGYTF
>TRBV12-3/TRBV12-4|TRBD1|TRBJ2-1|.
TGTGCCAGCAGCTTTACCGACAGGGATGAGCAGTTCTTC
CASSFTDRDEQFF
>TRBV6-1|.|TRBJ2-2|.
TGTGCCAGCAGAGCAGGGGCCCAGAACACCGGGGAGCTGTTTTTT
CASRAGAQNTGELFF
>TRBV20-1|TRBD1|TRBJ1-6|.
TGCAGTGCTCCGGGACAGGATAATTCACCCCTCCACTTT
CSAPGQDNSPLHF
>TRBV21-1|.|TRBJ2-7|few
TGTGCCAGCAGCATACCGGGACAGGGGTTCGACGAGCAGTACTTC
CASSIPGQGFDEQYF
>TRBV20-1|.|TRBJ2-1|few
TGCAGTGCTAGACCGCGGGCTACCGAGCAGTTCTTC
CSARPRATEQFF
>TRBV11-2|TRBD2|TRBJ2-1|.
TGTGCCAGCAGCTTTAGCGGGAGGGTAGCTTACAATGAGCAGTTCTTC
CASSFSGRVAYNEQFF
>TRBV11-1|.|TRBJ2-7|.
TGTGCCAGCAGCTTCAGGGGTTTTGCGGACGAGCAGTACTTC
CASSFRGFADEQYF
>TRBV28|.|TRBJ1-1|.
TGTGCCAGCAGTTTCACGGCCTCGGGCACTGAAGCTTTCTTT
CASSFTASGTEAFF
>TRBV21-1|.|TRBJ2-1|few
TGTGCCAGCAGCAAAGTCCCAGAAAATCCCTCAAATGAGCAGTTCTTC
CASSKVPENPSNEQFF
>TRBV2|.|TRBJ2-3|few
TGTGCCAGCATGCTAGCGAGGTACACAGATACGCAGTATTTT
CASMLARYTDTQYF
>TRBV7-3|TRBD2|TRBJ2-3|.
TGTGCCAGCAGCTACCCCCCCGGACTAGGTTTCACAGATACGCAGTATTTT
CASSYPPGLGFTDTQYF
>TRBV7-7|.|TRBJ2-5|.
TGTGCCAGCAGCTTAAAGTCTCAGTCCCGAGAGACCCAGTACTTC
CASSLKSQSRETQYF
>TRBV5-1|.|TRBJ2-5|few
TGCGCCAGCAGCTCACAACCAGGGGCTCGCGATCAGACCCAGTACTTC
CASSSQPGARDQTQYF
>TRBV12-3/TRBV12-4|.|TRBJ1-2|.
TGTGCCAGAAGTTTATCGGGGAACCCGAACTATGGCTACACCTTC
CARSLSGNPNYGYTF
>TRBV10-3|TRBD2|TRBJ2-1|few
TGTGCCATCAGCGGGACTAGCGGGAGGGGCTATGAGCAGTTCTTC
CAISGTSGRGYEQFF
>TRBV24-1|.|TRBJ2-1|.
TGTGCCACCAGTGATTTGTCCGGGCAGGGCGGCTACAATGAGCAGTTCTTC
CATSDLSGQGGYNEQFF
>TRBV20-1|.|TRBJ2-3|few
TGCAGTGCTAGAGATAGTGGCACCGTCCCAGATACGCAGTATTTT
CSARDSGTVPDTQYF
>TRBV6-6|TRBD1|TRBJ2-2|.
TGTGCCAGTTTTCAGGGGGCGCGTTTGGCCGGGGAGCTGTTTTTT
CASFQGARLAGELFF
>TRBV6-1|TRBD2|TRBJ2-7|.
TGTGCCAGCAGTGAAATGGGTGGCGGGGGGGCTTATGAGCAGTACTTC
CASSEMGGGGAYEQYF
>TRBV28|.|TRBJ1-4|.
TGTGCCAGCAGTTTAAGGGGTTCGGCTAATGAAAAACTGTTTTTT
CASSLRGSANEKLFF
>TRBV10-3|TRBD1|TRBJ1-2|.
TGTGCCATCAGTGAGTCGCAGGGGGCGGTTGTGGACTATGGCTACACCTTC
CAISESQGAVVDYGYTF
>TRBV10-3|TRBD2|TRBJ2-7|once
TGTGCCATCAGTGAGGCTAGCGGTCTCTACAATGAGCAGTACTTC
CAISEASGLYNEQYF